These T cell receptor beta chains were read from a single sample in a study of blood T cell repertoires in COVID-19. Clones were sequenced by immunoSEQ multiplex PCR, and TCRdb holds only the in-frame ones, with some missing. The data contain almost 400,000 clones, around nine tenths of them singletons. Input material: PBMCs or T cells enriched from blood (not recorded which). The receptors come from a woman in her 30s who had recovered from COVID-19. The conserved cysteine and the conserved F or W are not part of the CDR3 here. A D gene is named only where the DNA matches it firmly.

v_gene	d_gene	j_gene	CDR3aa
TRBV5-1	TRBD2	TRBJ2-1	AIRVWTSGTDEQF
TRBV6-5	.	TRBJ1-6	ASSYTRSSPLH
TRBV9	TRBD2	TRBJ2-1	ASSVATSGTSYNEQF
TRBV6-2/TRBV6-3	.	TRBJ2-7	ASSYMVRTYEQY
TRBV5-6	.	TRBJ1-3	ASSRLGFSGNTIY
TRBV28	TRBD1	TRBJ1-2	ASSLTGGYGYT
TRBV5-1	.	TRBJ2-3	ASSLDGLTDTQY
TRBV28	.	TRBJ2-7	ASSFGRTYEQY
TRBV4-1	TRBD2	TRBJ2-1	ASSQDFASGYNEQF
TRBV5-1	TRBD2	TRBJ2-2	ASSLNSGSAGELF
TRBV20-1	.	TRBJ2-3	SASFKRVSTDTQY
TRBV7-8	.	TRBJ2-1	ASSSQGIGSYNEQF
TRBV5-1	TRBD2	TRBJ2-1	ASSLDYSGSYNEQF
TRBV28	.	TRBJ1-2	ATMRELHYGYT
TRBV28	TRBD1	TRBJ1-2	ASSLDLDRGGRGYT
TRBV27	TRBD2	TRBJ2-7	ASQTSGDSYEQY
TRBV2	TRBD1	TRBJ1-4	ASIRRTGGASEKLF
TRBV28	.	TRBJ2-7	ASSFSRGASYEQY
TRBV28	TRBD1	TRBJ2-7	ASSLLTRGYEQY
TRBV27	TRBD1	TRBJ2-5	ASSLTGGDETQY
TRBV2	TRBD1	TRBJ1-6	ASSSGQGNSPLH
TRBV30	.	TRBJ1-6	AWSARRRGNSPLH
TRBV30	.	TRBJ2-7	AWSALGLSLSYEQY
TRBV7-2	.	TRBJ1-1	ASSLPGRNTEAF
TRBV18	TRBD2	TRBJ2-7	ASSPTSGGSYEQY
TRBV2	TRBD1	TRBJ1-1	ASSESQGARAF
TRBV7-2	.	TRBJ1-2	ASSPNPGNYGYT
TRBV7-2	.	TRBJ1-2	ASSLLQGYT
TRBV4-3	TRBD2	TRBJ2-7	ASSQVSGGYEQY
TRBV3-1/TRBV3-2	TRBD1	TRBJ1-1	ASSPTGGDTEAF
TRBV19	TRBD1	TRBJ2-7	ASSIPGQGLYEQY
TRBV3-1/TRBV3-2	.	TRBJ2-4	ASSQVEANIQY
TRBV5-6	.	TRBJ2-1	ASSLMSGEDNEQF
TRBV28	TRBD1	TRBJ2-7	ASSMQTGTYEQY
TRBV29-1	TRBD1	TRBJ2-1	SVFRARGPNEQF
TRBV21-1	.	TRBJ2-1	ASRSMRQGRSNEQF
TRBV20-1	TRBD2	TRBJ2-1	SASKVGGAVEQF
TRBV7-9	.	TRBJ1-3	ASSHRTEVYSGNTIY
TRBV7-8	TRBD2	TRBJ2-7	ASSLGPAGGREQY
TRBV5-1	.	TRBJ1-5	ASSLAGVSNQPQH
TRBV11-3	.	TRBJ2-7	ASSSGNSNEQY
TRBV6-6	TRBD1	TRBJ1-2	ASSYSDRGRGYGYT
TRBV29-1	.	TRBJ2-1	SVDGGRVFVGQQF
TRBV6-2/TRBV6-3	TRBD1	TRBJ2-7	ASRPVQGGPYEQY
TRBV4-1	.	TRBJ1-6	ASSQDQGAGVNSPLH
TRBV19	.	TRBJ2-7	ASSNGDVGGRYEQY
TRBV7-9	.	TRBJ1-1	ASSPRLSGMNTEAF
TRBV19	.	TRBJ1-3	ASSTGAGNTIY
TRBV19	.	TRBJ1-5	ASTGQLSNQPQH
TRBV15	TRBD1	TRBJ1-1	ATSRRQGYTEAF
TRBV21-1	.	TRBJ2-1	ASSKVKQGPHNEQF